The next 22 T cell receptor beta chains were all read from a single sample in a study of molecular identifiers for immune sequencing clone quantification. TCRdb passed the PCR reads through MiXCR, listing each CDR3 protein once. This table holds hundreds of thousands of distinct CDR3 sequences, 24% found once. Sequenced: naive CD8+ T cells from blood, with Jurkat cell RNA spiked in. Sample subset: FACS-sorted CD8+CD4-CCR7+CD45RA+ naive T cells. These receptors were collected from a human donor in good health. Some libraries in this study had Jurkat cell RNA spiked in.

This chain links TRBV30 with TRBJ2-3; TRBD2 agrees at 9 bases. There are 17 residues in the CDR3. With 0 bases clipped from V and 4 bases from J, the junction kept 11 bases outside the gene matches. Germline V lookup: CDR1 GTSNPN, CDR2 SVGIG (reference sequence). The CDR3 loop reads CAWSVEWREGPADTQYF. In DNA form, the CDR3 reads TGTGCCTGGAGTGTGGAATGGCGGGAGGGCCCAGCAGATACGCAGTATTTT.

V is TRBV2 and J is TRBJ1-3; no definite D call. V shed 5 bases and J shed 0 bases, with 11 bases lying between them. The CDR3 consists of 15 residues. Germline-derived CDR1 and CDR2 are SNHLY and FYNNEI. CDR3 amino acids: CASSSPGLSGNTIYF. Here the CDR3 DNA reads TGTGCCAGCAGTAGCCCCGGACTCTCTGGAAACACCATATATTTT.

This clonotype was seen only a few times. The J gene is TRBJ2-2, the V gene TRBV4-1; tentatively, D is TRBD1 (5 bases). CDR1 is MGHRA, CDR2 YSYEKL, per germline. This CDR3 is 17 amino acids long. V was clipped by 0 bases and J by 2 bases, with 13 bases between them. Written as DNA, the CDR3 is TGCGCCAGCAGCCAAGACCAGGCAGGGATCAACACCGGGGAGCTGTTTTTT. Amino acid sequence: CASSQDQAGINTGELFF.

The chain joins TRBV7-3 to TRBJ2-6; D possibly corresponds to TRBD1 (5 bases). V shed 0 bases and J shed 3 bases, with 6 bases lying between them. This CDR3 spans 15 amino acids. CDR1 and CDR2 (germline): SGHTA, FQGTGA. The DNA for the CDR3 is TGTGCCAGCAGCTTAACAGGGGATGGGGCCAACGTCCTGACTTTC. It codes for CASSLTGDGANVLTF.

This clonotype was counted many times. This chain joins TRBV7-2 and TRBJ2-1; TRBD2 agrees at 8 bases. The germline CDR1 and CDR2 sequences are SGHTA and FQGNSA. This CDR3 spans 17 amino acids. V gave up 1 base and J gave up 3 bases; unmatched junction bases: 8. The CDR3 protein is CASSLDAGRAIYNEQFF. The CDR3 DNA is TGTGCCAGCAGCTTAGATGCCGGGAGGGCCATCTACAATGAGCAGTTCTTC.

CDR3 sequence reads: CASSRTSGEASPGELFF. The CDR3 nucleotides are TGTGCCAGTAGTCGGACTAGCGGGGAGGCCTCGCCCGGGGAGCTGTTTTTT. The chain joins TRBV19 to TRBJ2-2, with 12 bases lining up with TRBD2. The CDR3 is made up of 17 amino acids. CDR1 LNHDA and CDR2 SQIVND come from the germline V gene (reference sequence). V shed 5 bases and J 6 bases; nucleotides not matched to a gene: 10.

This clonotype has only a few counts. CDR3 coding DNA: TGTGCCAGCAGCTCTACGACAGGTGGATTAAACCCGAGCACTGAAGCTTTCTTT. Amino acids: CASSSTTGGLNPSTEAFF. This chain uses TRBV7-9 with TRBJ1-1; maybe TRBD1 (6 bases). The CDR3 length is 18 residues. V gave up 4 bases and J gave up 4 bases, with 25 bases separating them. Germline loops: CDR1 SEHNR, CDR2 FQNEAQ (reference sequence).

On this clonotype: A read error may explain this, as a much larger clone is one base away. The rearrangement links TRBV5-1 to TRBJ2-5; TRBD1 matches at 10 bases. The CDR3 runs 16 residues. Germline CDR1 is SGHRS and CDR2 is YFSETQ. Losses at the gene ends were 2 bases for V and 5 bases for J; bases not matched to a gene: 9. CDR3 DNA sequence: TGCGCCAGCAGCTTAGGAGACAGGGGGCTGTTGGAGACCCAGTACTTC. Amino acid sequence: CASSLGDRGLLETQYF.

A note on this clonotype: This could be a read error, since a much larger clone is one nucleotide away. V is TRBV6-2 or TRBV6-3 and J is TRBJ2-3; D perhaps matches TRBD1 (6 bases). This CDR3 contains 13 residues. Germline V gene lookup returns CDR1 MNHEY and CDR2 SVGEGT. In nucleotides, the CDR3 is TGTGCCCGCAGGGGACCAAGCCCAGATACGCAGTATTTT. It yields the protein CARRGPSPDTQYF.

This clonotype was seen more than once but under ten times. This chain links TRBV19 with TRBJ2-3; 10 bases match TRBD2. Germline V gene lookup returns CDR1 LNHDA and CDR2 SQIVND (reference sequence). Trimming removed 7 bases from V and 4 bases from J; junction bases left unmatched: 5. This CDR3 contains 14 residues. The CDR3 DNA follows: TGTGCCAGTACCGGACTAGCGGACTCAGATACGCAGTATTTT. It codes for CASTGLADSDTQYF.

The table lists this clonotype with many counts. The genes are TRBV6-2 or TRBV6-3 and TRBJ1-5, with 11 positions matching TRBD1. Germline loops: CDR1 MNHEY, CDR2 SVGEGT. The CDR3 runs to 16 residues. With 6 bases clipped from V and 5 bases from J, the junction kept 9 bases outside the gene matches. The CDR3 loop reads CASSSDRGRFYQPQHF. The CDR3 DNA reads as TGTGCCAGCAGCTCGGACAGGGGGCGATTTTATCAGCCCCAGCATTTT.

About this clonotype: This may come from a read error, since a much larger clone is one base off. The gene calls are TRBV6-5 and TRBJ2-4; perhaps TRBD1 as D (5 bases). The V gene lost 10 bases and the J gene lost 3 bases, with 19 bases spanning the gap. The V gene's germline CDR1 is MNHEY and CDR2 SVGAGI. CDR3 length: 15 amino acids. The CDR3: CATSVIRVNKNIQYF. As DNA, the CDR3 is TGTGCCACTTCAGTCATCAGGGTAAACAAAAACATTCAGTACTTC.

V and J are TRBV12-3 or TRBV12-4 and TRBJ1-5; D possibly corresponds to TRBD1 (6 bases). This CDR3 region has 15 residues. The V gene lost 1 base and the J gene lost 5 bases, with 12 bases spanning the gap. Here the CDR3 reads CASSLDSRGYQPQHF. CDR3 DNA sequence: TGTGCCAGCAGTTTAGATAGCAGGGGATATCAGCCCCAGCATTTT.

This clonotype showed up many times. The chain carries TRBV4-2 and TRBJ1-1, with D tentatively TRBD1 (6 bases). V lost 1 base and J lost 3, with 12 bases in between. The germline CDR1 and CDR2 sequences are LGHNA and YNFKEQ. The CDR3 is 15 residues long. CDR3 in amino acids: CASSQGQGSHTEAFF. CDR3 coding DNA: TGTGCCAGCAGCCAAGGGCAGGGGTCTCACACTGAAGCTTTCTTT.

This clonotype has ten or more counts. The chain is built from TRBV5-1 and TRBJ1-1, with 10 bases fitting TRBD1. This CDR3 contains 17 residues. With 1 base clipped from V and 6 bases from J, the junction kept 12 bases outside the gene matches. Germline V CDR1 and CDR2: SGHRS, YFSETQ. CDR3 nucleotide sequence: TGCGCCAGCAGCTTGTGGCCCCTCGCCGGACAGGGGGCTGAAGCTTTCTTT. This sequence encodes CASSLWPLAGQGAEAFF.

This clonotype was counted ten times or more. The chain recombines TRBV6-2 or TRBV6-3 with TRBJ1-1; D call uncertain. The length of the CDR3 is 16 residues. Germline CDR1 reads MNHEY; CDR2 reads SVGEGT. V dropped 6 bases and J dropped 8 bases, with 25 bases sitting between them. The CDR3 loop reads CASSYTQLTLLGEAFF. The CDR3 nucleotides read TGTGCCAGCAGCTACACCCAACTGACACTACTAGGCGAAGCTTTCTTT.

This clonotype was seen a handful of times. This chain links TRBV28 with TRBJ2-1, with 7 bases that match TRBD1. Germline CDR1 and CDR2: MDHEN and SYDVKM. This CDR3 is 16 amino acids long. J was trimmed by 7 bases and V by 4 bases; bases with no gene match: 13. The CDR3 loop is CASSSPQTGRENEQFF. The CDR3 DNA sequence: TGTGCCAGCAGTTCTCCACAGACAGGGAGAGAGAATGAGCAGTTCTTC.

The chain combines TRBV9 with TRBJ1-5, with no clear D. The germline gives CDR1 SGDLS, CDR2 YYNGEE. Between the trimmed V and J ends, which lost 4 bases and 3 bases, there was a span of 14 bases. The CDR3 contains 15 residues. The CDR3 DNA follows: TGTGCCAGCAGCAAAGACGGGAAATTCAATCAGCCCCAGCATTTT. It encodes CASSKDGKFNQPQHF.

Remarks on this clonotype: Since a much larger clone is just one base distant, this may be a read error. CDR3 DNA sequence: TGTGCCACCTCCGGGACAGGCAGCTCTGGGGCCAACGTCCTGACTTTC. It specifies CATSGTGSSGANVLTF. The gene calls are TRBV9 and TRBJ2-6; 8 bases fit TRBD1. This CDR3 has 16 amino acids. Trimming removed 9 bases from V and 0 bases from J; junction bases left unmatched: 8. Per the germline V gene, CDR1 is SGDLS and CDR2 is YYNGEE.

The chain carries TRBV19 and TRBJ2-3; TRBD2 agrees at 12 bases. The V gene's germline CDR1 is LNHDA and CDR2 SQIVND (reference sequence). The CDR3 is made up of 18 amino acids. Trimming took 8 bases from V and 2 from J; bases not matched to a gene: 14. The DNA for the CDR3 is TGTGCCAGTGCCAAGGGCACAGGACTAGCGGGGACCACAGATACGCAGTATTTT. This translates into CASAKGTGLAGTTDTQYF.

The chain is built from TRBV20-1 and TRBJ1-4; 9 nucleotides line up with TRBD1. Germline assignment: CDR1 DFQATT and CDR2 SNEGSKA (reference sequence). This CDR3 comprises 14 residues. V lost 0 bases to trimming and J lost 8 bases; unmatched junction nucleotides: 4. The CDR3 bases are TGCAGTGCTAGAGAGGGACAGGGATCGGAAAAACTGTTTTTT. Amino acid sequence: CSAREGQGSEKLFF.

Regarding this clonotype: An end of the junction does not agree with germline; a read error may underlie this. V usage is TRBV4-3 and J usage is TRBJ2-2; 8 bases fit TRBD2. The germline gives CDR1 LGHNA, CDR2 YSLEER. CDR3 size: 17 residues. CDR3 nucleotide sequence: TGCACCAGCAGCCAAGATTGGCGCGGGGGGCCCACCGGGGAGCTGTTTTTT. Its protein product is CTSSQDWRGGPTGELFF.